The 5 T cell receptor beta chains reported below all come from one sample, sequenced in a study of T-cell memory formation after mild COVID-19. TCRdb fed the 5' RACE reads into MiXCR, producing one record per CDR3 protein. Of approximately 150,000 distinct CDR3 sequences detected, 5.5% to 7% appear once; the ten largest clones hold about 1.9%. Sequencing was carried out using PBMCs or a T cell subset sorted from them (not recorded which). Receptors originate from an adult woman who had mild COVID-19 (a few samples of this study predate the infection). Cell type and time point are not known.

The rearrangement joins TRBV18 to TRBJ1-6; 7 bases align to TRBD1. Unmatched junction bases numbered 11, after V lost 3 bases and J lost 9 bases. The CDR3 has 16 amino acids. Germline V gene data show CDR1 as KGHSH and CDR2 as LQKENI. CDR3 in amino acids: CASSPRTGEGGSPLHF. DNA of the CDR3: TGTGCCAGCTCACCCCGGACAGGTGAGGGGGGTTCACCCCTCCACTTT.

This chain joins TRBV7-2 and TRBJ2-7; 10 bases align to TRBD2. J lost 5 bases, V lost 1 base, and 11 bases had no gene match. CDR1 and CDR2 (germline): SGHTA, FQGNSA. This CDR3 spans 17 amino acids. CDR3 sequence reads: CASSLGRVAGGMHEQYF. The CDR3, as DNA: TGTGCCAGCAGCTTAGGGAGGGTAGCGGGAGGAATGCACGAGCAGTACTTC.

Written as DNA, the CDR3 is TGCAGTGCTAGCGGGACTGCGAACACCGGGGAGCTGTTTTTT. Its protein is CSASGTANTGELFF. The chain is built from TRBV20-1 and TRBJ2-2; D may be TRBD2 (6 bases). Germline V gene sequence: CDR1 DFQATT, CDR2 SNEGSKA (reference sequence). The CDR3 contains 14 residues. V was clipped by 3 bases and J by 0 bases, with 8 bases between them.

The table lists this clonotype with many counts. The rearrangement uses TRBV7-9 and TRBJ1-2, with D perhaps matching TRBD1 (6 bases). CDR1 and CDR2 from the germline V gene are SEHNR and FQNEAQ (reference sequence). This CDR3 region has 15 residues. Trimming took 5 bases from V and 5 from J, leaving 18 bases between them. The CDR3 nucleotides read TGTGCCAGCAGCGCTCAGGGAGGGGGGCCATATGGCTACACCTTC. Translation: CASSAQGGGPYGYTF. Looking up the rest from reference TRBV7-9 and TRBJ1-2 gives the full variable domain: DTGVSQNPRHKITKRGQNVTFRCDPISEHNRLYWYRQTLGQGPEFLTYFQNEAQLEKSRLLSDRFSAERPKGSFSTLEIQRTEQGDSAMYLCASSAQGGGPYGYTFGSGTRLTVV.

This clonotype turned up a few times. The chain carries TRBV6-2 or TRBV6-3 and TRBJ2-1; either TRBD1 or TRBD2 may supply D (5 bases each). V dropped 10 bases and J dropped 3 bases, with 16 bases sitting between them. The V gene's germline CDR1 is MNHEY and CDR2 SVGEGT. There are 14 residues in the CDR3. The CDR3 DNA reads TGTGCCACGAGGGGTGGCCCACACTACAATGAGCAGTTCTTC. Protein product: CATRGGPHYNEQFF.